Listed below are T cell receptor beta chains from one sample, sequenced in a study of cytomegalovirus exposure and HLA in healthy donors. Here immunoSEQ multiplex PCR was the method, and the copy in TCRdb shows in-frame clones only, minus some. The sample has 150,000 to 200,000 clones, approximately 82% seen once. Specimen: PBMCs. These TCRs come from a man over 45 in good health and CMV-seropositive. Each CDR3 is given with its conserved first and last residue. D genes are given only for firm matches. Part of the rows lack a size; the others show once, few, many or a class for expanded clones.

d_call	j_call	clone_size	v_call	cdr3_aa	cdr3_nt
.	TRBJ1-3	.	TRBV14	CASSQDPGMVGNTIYF	TGTGCCAGCAGCCAAGATCCAGGGATGGTGGGAAACACCATATATTTT
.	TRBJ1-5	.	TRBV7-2	CASSATGSNQPQHF	TGTGCCAGCAGCGCGACCGGGTCCAATCAGCCCCAGCATTTT
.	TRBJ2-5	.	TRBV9	CASSVGRGAPQYF	TGTGCCAGCAGCGTAGGGCGGGGAGCCCCCCAGTACTTC
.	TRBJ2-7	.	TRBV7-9	CASSSFYEQYF	TGTGCCAGCAGCTCCTTCTACGAGCAGTACTTC
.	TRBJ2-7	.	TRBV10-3	CAIRPADQASYEQYF	TGTGCCATCAGGCCAGCGGACCAAGCCTCCTACGAGCAGTACTTC
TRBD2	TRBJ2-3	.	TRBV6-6	CASRGLAGGTDTQYF	TGTGCCAGCAGGGGACTAGCGGGGGGGACAGATACGCAGTATTTT
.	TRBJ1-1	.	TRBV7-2	CASSTFTGSPEAFF	TGTGCCAGCAGCACTTTCACGGGGTCCCCTGAAGCTTTCTTT
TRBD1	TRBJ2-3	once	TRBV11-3	CASSLARPDRATDTQYF	TGTGCCAGCAGCTTAGCCCGACCTGACAGGGCCACAGATACGCAGTATTTT
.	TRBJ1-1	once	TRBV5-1	CASSLTGPNTEAFF	TGCGCCAGCAGCTTAACAGGGCCAAACACTGAAGCTTTCTTT
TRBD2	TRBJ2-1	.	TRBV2	CASRLVGGDEQFF	TGTGCCAGCAGACTGGTGGGGGGGGATGAGCAGTTCTTC
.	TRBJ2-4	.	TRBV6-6	CASSYSSLPRVIQYF	TGTGCCAGCAGTTACTCGAGCCTCCCTAGAGTCATTCAGTACTTC
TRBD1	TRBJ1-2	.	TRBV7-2	CASSYSGTGTPSNFDYTF	TGTGCCAGCAGTTACTCCGGGACAGGCACGCCGTCTAACTTCGACTACACCTTC
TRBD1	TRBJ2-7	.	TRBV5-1	CASSLADRRYEQYF	TGCGCCAGCAGCTTGGCGGACAGGCGCTACGAGCAGTACTTC
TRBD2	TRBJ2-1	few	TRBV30	CASGTSGRYDEQFF	TGTGCCTCCGGGACTAGCGGGAGGTATGATGAGCAGTTCTTC
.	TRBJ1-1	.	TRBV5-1	CASSLGDLGAFF	TGCGCCAGCAGCTTGGGGGACTTAGGAGCTTTCTTT
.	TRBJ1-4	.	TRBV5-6	CASSLAGYTNEKLFF	TGTGCCAGCAGCTTGGCAGGGTATACTAATGAAAAACTGTTTTTT
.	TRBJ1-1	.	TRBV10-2	CASRFRWGGDTEAFF	TGCGCCAGCAGGTTTCGATGGGGAGGGGACACTGAAGCTTTCTTT
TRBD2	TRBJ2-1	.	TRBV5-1	CASTPGLAGVAPNEQFF	TGCGCCAGCACCCCGGGACTAGCGGGAGTCGCGCCCAATGAGCAGTTCTTC
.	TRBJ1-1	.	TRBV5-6	CASSFSGQGKAFF	TGTGCCAGCAGCTTTTCAGGGCAGGGAAAAGCTTTCTTT
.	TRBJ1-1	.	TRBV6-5	CASSYSREGEAFF	TGTGCCAGCAGTTACTCGAGGGAGGGAGAAGCTTTCTTT
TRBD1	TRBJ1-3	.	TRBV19	CASSVTGSSGNTIYF	TGTGCCAGTAGTGTGACAGGGAGCTCTGGAAACACCATATATTTT
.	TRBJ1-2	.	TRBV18	CASSPPRQSPLFHF	TGTGCCAGCTCCCCGCCACGTCAGTCACCCCTGTTTCACTTC
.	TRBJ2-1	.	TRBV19	CASSSAYNEQFF	TGTGCCAGTAGTAGCGCCTACAATGAGCAGTTCTTC
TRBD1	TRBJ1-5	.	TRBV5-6	CASSLFSGQGGQPQHF	TGTGCCAGCAGCTTGTTCTCCGGACAGGGAGGTCAGCCCCAGCATTTT
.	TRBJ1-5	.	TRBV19	CASSIPGAGNQPQHF	TGTGCCAGTAGTATCCCAGGGGCGGGCAATCAGCCCCAGCATTTT
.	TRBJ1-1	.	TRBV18	CASSPVAGALNTEAFF	TGTGCCAGCTCACCAGTGGCAGGGGCCCTGAACACTGAAGCTTTCTTT
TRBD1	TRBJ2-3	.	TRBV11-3	CASSLGKGQGKDTQYF	TGTGCCAGCAGCTTAGGAAAGGGACAGGGGAAAGATACGCAGTATTTT
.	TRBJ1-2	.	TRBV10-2	CASSEFQFGGYTF	TGCGCCAGCAGTGAGTTTCAGTTTGGCGGCTACACCTTC
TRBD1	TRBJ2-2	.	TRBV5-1	CASSRSSGTGFTGELFF	TGCGCCAGCAGCAGATCCTCCGGGACAGGGTTCACCGGGGAGCTGTTTTTT
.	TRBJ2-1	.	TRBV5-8	CASSPGVEYGNEQFF	TGTGCCAGCAGCCCCGGAGTTGAATACGGCAATGAGCAGTTCTTC
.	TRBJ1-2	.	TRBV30	CAWSVLGPNYGYTF	TGTGCCTGGAGTGTACTAGGACCAAACTATGGCTACACCTTC
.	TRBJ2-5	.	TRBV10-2	CASSIGETQYF	TGCGCCAGCAGTATCGGGGAGACCCAGTACTTC
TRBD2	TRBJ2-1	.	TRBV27	CASSWSGSSYNEQFF	TGTGCCAGCAGTTGGAGCGGGAGCTCCTACAATGAGCAGTTCTTC
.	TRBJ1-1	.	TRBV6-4	CASSDSGGTEAFF	TGTGCCAGCAGTGACTCCGGGGGGACTGAAGCTTTCTTT
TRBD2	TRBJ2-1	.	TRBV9	CASSPRLAGVSYNEQFF	TGTGCCAGCAGCCCCAGACTAGCGGGTGTCTCTTACAATGAGCAGTTCTTC
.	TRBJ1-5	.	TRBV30	CAWSVQTVSNQPQHF	TGTGCCTGGAGTGTCCAGACAGTTAGCAATCAGCCCCAGCATTTT
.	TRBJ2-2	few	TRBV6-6	CASIEGNTGELFF	TGTGCCAGCATCGAGGGGAACACCGGGGAGCTGTTTTTT
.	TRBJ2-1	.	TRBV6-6	CASSYSEGWNEQFF	TGTGCCAGCAGTTACTCGGAGGGTTGGAATGAGCAGTTCTTC
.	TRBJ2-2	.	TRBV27	CASSLGGSGVVPNTGELFF	TGTGCCAGCAGTTTAGGGGGCAGCGGGGTAGTTCCGAACACCGGGGAGCTGTTTTTT
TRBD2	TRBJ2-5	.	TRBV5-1	CASSPSGGAETQYF	TGCGCCAGCAGCCCCTCGGGGGGGGCGGAGACCCAGTACTTC
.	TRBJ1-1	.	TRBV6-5	CASSARAGAEAFF	TGTGCCAGCAGTGCCAGGGCGGGGGCTGAAGCTTTCTTT
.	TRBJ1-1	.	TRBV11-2	CASSFVQGSGAEAFF	TGTGCCAGCAGCTTTGTTCAGGGTTCGGGCGCTGAAGCTTTCTTT
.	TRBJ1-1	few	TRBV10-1	CASSEVRGKNTEAFF	TGCGCCAGCAGTGAGGTCAGAGGGAAGAACACTGAAGCTTTCTTT
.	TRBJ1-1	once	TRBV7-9	CASSLIGGAAEAFF	TGTGCCAGCAGCTTAATTGGAGGGGCCGCTGAAGCTTTCTTT
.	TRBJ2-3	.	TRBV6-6	CASSDPRDAVTDTQYF	TGTGCCAGCAGCGACCCGAGGGATGCGGTCACAGATACGCAGTATTTT
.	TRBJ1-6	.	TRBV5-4	CASSSNIGPGSPLHF	TGTGCCAGCAGTTCTAATATTGGCCCAGGTTCACCCCTCCACTTT
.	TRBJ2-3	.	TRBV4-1	CASSQESGGGTDTQYF	TGCGCCAGCAGCCAAGAGAGTGGTGGTGGTACAGATACGCAGTATTTT
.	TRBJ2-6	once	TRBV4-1	CASSQEGRTNVLTF	TGCGCCAGCAGCCAAGAAGGCAGGACCAACGTCCTGACTTTC
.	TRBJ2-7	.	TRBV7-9	CASSLAVASYEQYF	TGTGCCAGCAGCTTAGCGGTAGCTTCCTACGAGCAGTACTTC
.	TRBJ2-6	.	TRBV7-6	CASSPRDGRSGANVLTF	TGTGCCAGCAGCCCCCGGGACGGGAGATCTGGGGCCAACGTCCTGACTTTC
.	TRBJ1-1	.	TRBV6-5	CASSRAGKHTEAFF	TGTGCCAGCAGCCGAGCGGGGAAGCACACTGAAGCTTTCTTT
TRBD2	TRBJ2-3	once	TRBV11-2	CASSPGTSGGSSTDTQYF	TGTGCCAGCAGCCCTGGGACTAGCGGGGGTTCCTCCACAGATACGCAGTATTTT
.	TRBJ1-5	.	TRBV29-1	CSGTVGGGGPQHF	TGCAGCGGCACCGTGGGAGGGGGGGGGCCCCAGCATTTT
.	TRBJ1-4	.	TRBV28	CASVSPRGEKLFF	TGTGCCAGCGTCTCCCCTAGGGGCGAAAAACTGTTTTTT
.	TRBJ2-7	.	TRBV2	CASSTDSPGSYEQYF	TGTGCCAGCAGCACTGACAGCCCAGGGTCCTACGAGCAGTACTTC
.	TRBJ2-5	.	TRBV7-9	CASSLVLVGTQYF	TGTGCCAGCAGCTTAGTACTAGTAGGGACCCAGTACTTC
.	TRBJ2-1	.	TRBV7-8	CAGVTGVGNEQFF	TGTGCCGGAGTCACAGGAGTGGGTAATGAGCAGTTCTTC
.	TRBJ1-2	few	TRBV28	CASSGTSGGYTF	TGTGCCAGCAGTGGCACCTCAGGGGGCTACACCTTC
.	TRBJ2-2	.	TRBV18	CASSPRLGTKNTGELFF	TGTGCCAGCTCACCCAGGTTGGGGACAAAGAACACCGGGGAGCTGTTTTTT